This section outlines one TCR beta chain sequence together with its context. No cognate antigen has been identified for it. Base-call qualities are not available, and no considerably larger clone is one nucleotide away. The CDR3 has 16 amino acids, counting the end cysteine and phenylalanine. Solely the CDR3 DNA is kept, with 48 bases framed from the first base. V lost 7 bases and J lost 1 base; the stretch between them is 19 bases long. Reading the germline V gene gives CDR1 MDHEN and CDR2 SYDVKM. The data derive from a study (dated by TCRdb to between 2021 and 2022). Overall study results and their limits: According to the authors, more investigation is needed, including longitudinal sampling and evaluation of a control group.

TCR beta chain repertoires were profiled by survey-level sequencing on the immunoSEQ platform. In the original analysis: Repertoire diversity was measured with the inverse Simpson index, and CDR3 amino acid length spectratypes and V-J pairing frequencies were compared. To annotate clonotypes specific to SARS-CoV-2, CMV, influenza A and EBV, TCR beta CDR3 sequences were compared against VDJdb. TCRdb's version of the immuneACCESS table is confined to in-frame rearrangements and falls short of the full clone set. An unresolved V gene accounts for under half of the shortfall where checked; the remainder is of unknown origin. V, J and clone size are taken as reported in that table, and D and trimming were inferred from the DNA itself. Within this sample are tens of thousands of clones, with around 95% of them counted one time only. The ten largest account for roughly 4.2% of the sample. PBMCs were isolated from peripheral blood, and genomic DNA from unsorted PBMCs was used for TCR beta sequencing.

The origin of this receptor is a man between 40 and 49 years old with rheumatoid arthritis. Recombination joined TRBV28 with TRBJ1-1; perhaps TRBD1 is the D gene, with 6 bases matching. Sample: PBMCs. The CDR3 here reads CASIPSVDRPNTEAFF. DNA sequence: TGTGCCAGCATTCCTTCTGTAGACAGGCCGAACACTGAAGCTTTCTTT.